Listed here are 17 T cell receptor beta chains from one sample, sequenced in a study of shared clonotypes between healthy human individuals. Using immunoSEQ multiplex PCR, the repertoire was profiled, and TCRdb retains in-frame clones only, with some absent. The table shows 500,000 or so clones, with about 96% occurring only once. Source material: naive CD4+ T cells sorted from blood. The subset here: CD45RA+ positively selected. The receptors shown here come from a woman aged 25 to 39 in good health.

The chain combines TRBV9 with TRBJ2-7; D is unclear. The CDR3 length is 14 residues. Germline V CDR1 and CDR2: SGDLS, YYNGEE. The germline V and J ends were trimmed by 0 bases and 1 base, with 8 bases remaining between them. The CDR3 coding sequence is TGTGCCAGCAGCGTAGGTCTCGGGTCCTACGAGCAGTACTTC. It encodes CASSVGLGSYEQYF.

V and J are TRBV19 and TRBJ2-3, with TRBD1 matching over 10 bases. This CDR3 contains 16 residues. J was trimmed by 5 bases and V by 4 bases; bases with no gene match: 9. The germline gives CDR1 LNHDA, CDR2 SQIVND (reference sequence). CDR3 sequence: CASSNPGQGLGDTQYF. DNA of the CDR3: TGTGCCAGTAGTAACCCGGGACAGGGGTTGGGAGATACGCAGTATTTT.

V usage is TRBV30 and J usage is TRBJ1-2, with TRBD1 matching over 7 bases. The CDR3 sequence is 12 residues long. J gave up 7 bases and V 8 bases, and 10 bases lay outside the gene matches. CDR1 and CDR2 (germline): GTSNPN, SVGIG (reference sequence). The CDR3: CAKTTGPGGYTF. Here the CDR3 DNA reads TGTGCCAAAACGACAGGGCCTGGTGGCTACACCTTC.

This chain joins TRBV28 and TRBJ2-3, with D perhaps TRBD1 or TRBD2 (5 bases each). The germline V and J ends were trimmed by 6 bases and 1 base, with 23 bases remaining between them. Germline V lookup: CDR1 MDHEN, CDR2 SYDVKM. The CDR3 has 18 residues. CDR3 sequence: CASSCPLGTASCTDTQYF. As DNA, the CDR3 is TGTGCCAGCAGCTGCCCGCTGGGGACCGCCAGTTGCACAGATACGCAGTATTTT.

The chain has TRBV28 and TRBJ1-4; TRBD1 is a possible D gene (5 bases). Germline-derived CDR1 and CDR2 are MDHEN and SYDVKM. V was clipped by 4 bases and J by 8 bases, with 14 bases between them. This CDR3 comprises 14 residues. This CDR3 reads CASSSFGRGEKLFF. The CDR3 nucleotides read TGTGCCAGCAGTTCGTTTGGGAGGGGAGAAAAACTGTTTTTT. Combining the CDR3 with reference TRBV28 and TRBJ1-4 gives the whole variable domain DVKVTQSSRYLVKRTGEKVFLECVQDMDHENMFWYRQDPGLGLRLIYFSYDVKMKEKGDIPEGYSVSREKKERFSLILESASTNQTSMYLCASSSFGRGEKLFFGSGTQLSVL.

The DNA for the CDR3 is TGCAGCGCCCGACAGGAAGGCACAGATACGCAGTATTTT. Translating gives CSARQEGTDTQYF. The V and J genes are TRBV29-1 and TRBJ2-3; tentative D call: TRBD1 (6 bases). Trimming removed 7 bases from V and 1 base from J, with 12 bases in between. Germline V CDR1 and CDR2: SQVTM, ANQGSEA. The CDR3 extends over 13 amino acids.

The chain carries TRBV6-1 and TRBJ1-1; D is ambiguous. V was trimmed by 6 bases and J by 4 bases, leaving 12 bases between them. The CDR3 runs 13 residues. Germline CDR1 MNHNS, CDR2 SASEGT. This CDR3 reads CASRSLKGTEAFF. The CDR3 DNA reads TGTGCCAGCAGGTCCCTTAAGGGCACTGAAGCTTTCTTT.

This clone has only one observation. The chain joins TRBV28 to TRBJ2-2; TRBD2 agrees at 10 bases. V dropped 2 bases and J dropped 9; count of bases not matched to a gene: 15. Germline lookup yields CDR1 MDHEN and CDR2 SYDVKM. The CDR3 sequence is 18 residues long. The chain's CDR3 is CASSLPPAGASGSRELFF. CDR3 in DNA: TGTGCCAGCAGTTTACCCCCCGCAGGGGCTAGCGGGAGTAGGGAGCTGTTTTTT.

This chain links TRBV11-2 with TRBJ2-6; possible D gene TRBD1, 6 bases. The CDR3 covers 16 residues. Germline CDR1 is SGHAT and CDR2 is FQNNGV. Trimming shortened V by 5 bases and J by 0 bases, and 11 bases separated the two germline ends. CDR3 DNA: TGTGCCAGCAGCACACAGGGTATCTCTGGGGCCAACGTCCTGACTTTC. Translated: CASSTQGISGANVLTF.

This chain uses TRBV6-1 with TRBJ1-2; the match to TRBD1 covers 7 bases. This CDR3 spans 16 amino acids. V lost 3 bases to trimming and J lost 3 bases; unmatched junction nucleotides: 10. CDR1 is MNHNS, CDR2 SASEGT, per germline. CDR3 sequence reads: CASSETGQLVDYGYTF. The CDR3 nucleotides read TGTGCCAGCAGTGAGACGGGACAGTTGGTGGACTATGGCTACACCTTC.

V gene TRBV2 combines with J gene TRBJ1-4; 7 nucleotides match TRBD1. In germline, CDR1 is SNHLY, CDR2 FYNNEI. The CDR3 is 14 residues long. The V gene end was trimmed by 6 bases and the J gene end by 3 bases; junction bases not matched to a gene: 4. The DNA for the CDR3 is TGTGCCAGCAGCGTTCAGGGGGCTAATGAAAAACTGTTTTTT. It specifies CASSVQGANEKLFF.

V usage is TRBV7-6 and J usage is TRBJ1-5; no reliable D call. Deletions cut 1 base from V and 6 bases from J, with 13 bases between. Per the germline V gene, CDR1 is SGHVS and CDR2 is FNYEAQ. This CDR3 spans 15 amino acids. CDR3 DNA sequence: TGTGCCAGCAGCTTAGGAGATGGGATTAGTCAGCCCCAGCATTTT. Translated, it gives CASSLGDGISQPQHF.

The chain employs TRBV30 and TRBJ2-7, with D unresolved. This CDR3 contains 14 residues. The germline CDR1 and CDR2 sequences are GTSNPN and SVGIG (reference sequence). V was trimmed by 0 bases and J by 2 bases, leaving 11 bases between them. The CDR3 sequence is CAWSVPSIAYEQYF. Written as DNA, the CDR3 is TGTGCCTGGAGTGTCCCATCCATAGCCTACGAGCAGTACTTC.

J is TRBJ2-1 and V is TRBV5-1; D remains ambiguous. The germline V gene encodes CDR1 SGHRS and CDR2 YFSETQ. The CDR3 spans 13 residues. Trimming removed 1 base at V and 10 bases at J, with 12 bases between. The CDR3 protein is CASSLPPSEEQFF. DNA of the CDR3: TGCGCCAGCAGCTTGCCGCCCTCGGAGGAGCAGTTCTTC.

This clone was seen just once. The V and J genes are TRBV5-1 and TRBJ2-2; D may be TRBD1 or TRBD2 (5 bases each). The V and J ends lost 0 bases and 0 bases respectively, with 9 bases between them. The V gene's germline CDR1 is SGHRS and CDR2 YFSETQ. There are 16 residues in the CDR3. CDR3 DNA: TGCGCCAGCAGCTTGGTGGGGGATCCGAACACCGGGGAGCTGTTTTTT. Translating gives CASSLVGDPNTGELFF.

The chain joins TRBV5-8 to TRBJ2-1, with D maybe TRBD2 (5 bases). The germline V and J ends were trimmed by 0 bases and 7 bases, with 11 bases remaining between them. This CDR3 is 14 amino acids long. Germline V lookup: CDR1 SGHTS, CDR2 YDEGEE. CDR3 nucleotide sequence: TGTGCCAGCAGCTTGGTGTCGGGGTATAATGAGCAGTTCTTC. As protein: CASSLVSGYNEQFF.

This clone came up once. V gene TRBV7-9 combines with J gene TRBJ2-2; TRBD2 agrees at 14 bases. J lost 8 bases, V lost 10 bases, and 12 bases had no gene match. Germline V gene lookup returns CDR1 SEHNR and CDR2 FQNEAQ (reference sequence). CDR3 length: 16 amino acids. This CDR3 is CAIELRGLAGVGELFF. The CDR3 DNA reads TGTGCCATCGAACTAAGGGGACTAGCGGGAGTTGGGGAGCTGTTTTTT. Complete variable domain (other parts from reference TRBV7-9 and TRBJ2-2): DTGVSQNPRHKITKRGQNVTFRCDPISEHNRLYWYRQTLGQGPEFLTYFQNEAQLEKSRLLSDRFSAERPKGSFSTLEIQRTEQGDSAMYLCAIELRGLAGVGELFFGEGSRLTVL.